Below are 20 T cell receptor beta chains sequenced from a single sample in a study of cytomegalovirus exposure and HLA in healthy donors. Amplification used 60 Vbeta primers and 13 Jbeta primers. Sequencing used immunoSEQ multiplex PCR; TCRdb keeps in-frame clones, though not all of them. The sample holds 150,000 to 200,000 clones, 80% seen once. Sequencing was done on a sample of PBMCs. These receptors all stem from a man aged 25-45 years in good health and CMV-seronegative.

This chain joins TRBV30 and TRBJ1-2; D remains ambiguous. CDR1 is GTSNPN and CDR2 is SVGIG in the germline V gene (reference sequence). This CDR3 spans 17 amino acids. V was trimmed by 5 bases and J by 0 bases, leaving 22 bases between them. CDR3 residues: CAWLWVSGSSSNYGYTF. Here the CDR3 DNA reads TGTGCCTGGTTATGGGTCTCGGGGTCGTCTTCTAACTATGGCTACACCTTC.

The chain employs TRBV5-1 and TRBJ1-2; D perhaps matches TRBD1 (5 bases). With 4 bases removed from V and 5 bases from J, the gap between germline ends came to 12 bases. Per germline, CDR1 SGHRS and CDR2 YFSETQ. The CDR3 loop spans 13 amino acids. CDR3 amino acids: CASSPRGDYGYTF. DNA for the CDR3: TGCGCCAGCAGCCCTCGGGGGGATTATGGCTACACCTTC.

The CDR3 spells CASSHLTGGKIRWYGYTF. CDR3 sequence (DNA): TGCGCCAGCAGCCATTTGACAGGGGGCAAAATTCGGTGGTATGGCTACACCTTC. This sequence joins TRBV4-1 and TRBJ1-2; 10 bases align to TRBD1. V lost 3 bases, J lost 5 bases, and 15 bases stayed unmatched. The germline CDR1 and CDR2 sequences are MGHRA and YSYEKL. CDR3 size: 18 residues.

The chain recombines TRBV13 with TRBJ1-4; maybe TRBD1 (6 bases). The CDR3 has 15 amino acids. The germline V and J ends were trimmed by 5 bases and 5 bases, with 15 bases remaining between them. Germline values: CDR1 PRHDT, CDR2 FYEKMQ (reference sequence). CDR3 region: CASSPRGEGNEKLFF. The DNA for the CDR3 is TGTGCCAGCAGCCCGAGGGGGGAGGGAAATGAAAAACTGTTTTTT. Filled out from reference TRBV13 and TRBJ1-4, the complete variable domain reads AAGVIQSPRHLIKEKRETATLKCYPIPRHDTVYWYQQGPGQDPQFLISFYEKMQSDKGSIPDRFSAQQFSDYHSELNMSSLELGDSALYFCASSPRGEGNEKLFFGSGTQLSVL.

This sequence joins TRBV5-1 and TRBJ2-2; perhaps TRBD2 as D (5 bases). V lost 3 bases, J lost 6 bases, and 15 bases lay in between. Germline lookup yields CDR1 SGHRS and CDR2 YFSETQ. The CDR3 totals 15 residues. CDR3 coding DNA: TGCGCCAGCAGCTATGGGAGCACTTTGGCCGGGGAGCTGTTTTTT. This encodes CASSYGSTLAGELFF.

The chain recombines TRBV5-4 with TRBJ2-3, with 10 bases that match TRBD2. This CDR3 spans 14 amino acids. Germline V gene lookup returns CDR1 SGHNT and CDR2 YYREEE (reference sequence). With V trimmed by 3 bases and J by 4 bases, 2 bases remained unmatched. The CDR3, as DNA: TGTGCCAGCAGCTCGAGCGGGGGGGCAGATACGCAGTATTTT. Protein: CASSSSGGADTQYF. The full variable domain, completed using reference TRBV5-4 and TRBJ2-3, is ETGVTQSPTHLIKTRGQQVTLRCSSQSGHNTVSWYQQALGQGPQFIFQYYREEENGRGNFPPRFSGLQFPNYSSELNVNALELDDSALYLCASSSSGGADTQYFGPGTRLTVL.

The DNA for the CDR3 is TGCGCCAGCAGTGAGTCTCGGAGAGGGAACCAGCCCCAGCATTTT. Protein: CASSESRRGNQPQHF. The V gene is TRBV10-2, the J gene TRBJ1-5; no firm D call. V was trimmed by 0 bases and J by 7 bases, leaving 13 bases between them. This CDR3 has 15 residues. Germline V gives CDR1 WSHSY, CDR2 SAAADI.

CDR3 region: CASRHQGSYEQYF. Here the CDR3 DNA reads TGCGCCAGCAGACATCAGGGGTCCTACGAGCAGTACTTC. The rearrangement joins TRBV5-1 to TRBJ2-7; tentative D call: TRBD1 (6 bases). V was clipped by 5 bases and J by 1 base, with 10 bases between them. Per germline, CDR1 SGHRS and CDR2 YFSETQ. The CDR3 has 13 residues.

This clone turned up a few times. The chain's CDR3 is CASSRTSGGMVFYEQYF. CDR3 in DNA: TGCGCCAGCAGCCGGACTAGCGGGGGGATGGTCTTCTACGAGCAGTACTTC. This rearrangement joins TRBV4-3 to TRBJ2-7; 14 bases line up with TRBD2. V shed 4 bases, J shed 3 bases, and the junction held 8 bases outside the gene matches. There are 17 residues in the CDR3. CDR1 is LGHNA, CDR2 YSLEER, per germline.

The CDR3 here is CASSRFSSGALNEQFF. In nucleotides, the CDR3 is TGCGCCAGCAGCCGCTTCTCTAGCGGGGCCCTCAATGAGCAGTTCTTC. This rearrangement joins TRBV4-3 to TRBJ2-1; 9 nucleotides match TRBD2. Losses at the gene ends were 4 bases for V and 6 bases for J; bases not matched to a gene: 10. The CDR3 runs to 16 residues. Per the germline V gene, CDR1 is LGHNA and CDR2 is YSLEER.

V is TRBV15 and J is TRBJ2-7, with TRBD1 matching 9 bases. Per germline, CDR1 LNHNV and CDR2 YYDKDF (reference sequence). The CDR3 runs 18 residues. V lost 1 base to trimming and J lost 4 bases; unmatched junction nucleotides: 14. The CDR3 DNA is TGTGCCACCAGCAGAGGAGGGTCCGGGACAGGGAGTTTGTACGAGCAGTACTTC. Its protein product is CATSRGGSGTGSLYEQYF.

This clone occurred once. This chain uses TRBV28 with TRBJ1-1; D remains ambiguous. Germline CDR1 is MDHEN and CDR2 is SYDVKM. The CDR3 contains 17 residues. V lost 5 bases and J lost 5, with 24 bases in between. The CDR3 DNA reads as TGTGCCAGCAGTCCCTCGCCCCCCCTTGAGGCTAGGACTGAAGCTTTCTTT. It is translated as CASSPSPPLEARTEAFF.

This chain joins TRBV28 and TRBJ1-1, with 7 bases identical to TRBD1. Germline CDR1 and CDR2: MDHEN and SYDVKM. V was pared by 6 bases and J by 6 bases, with 4 bases of the junction left unmatched. The CDR3 is 12 amino acids. As DNA, the CDR3 is TGTGCCAGCAGACACGGGACAGCTGAAGCTTTCTTT. Amino acids: CASRHGTAEAFF.

This chain uses TRBV10-3 with TRBJ2-7; 8 nucleotides match TRBD2. V lost 8 bases to trimming and J lost 7 bases; unmatched junction nucleotides: 10. The CDR3 is made up of 13 amino acids. The germline CDR1 and CDR2 sequences are ENHRY and SYGVKD. The chain's CDR3 is CAIAGGGGCEQYF. The CDR3 DNA follows: TGTGCCATCGCCGGGGGGGGAGGATGTGAGCAGTACTTC.

The V and J genes are TRBV4-3 and TRBJ2-1, with D perhaps matching TRBD2 (6 bases). CDR1 is LGHNA and CDR2 is YSLEER in the germline V gene. The CDR3 totals 16 residues. V dropped 1 base and J dropped 0 bases, with 10 bases sitting between them. The CDR3 loop reads CASSQVLGGSYNEQFF. In DNA, the CDR3 is TGCGCCAGCAGCCAAGTCTTGGGGGGCTCCTACAATGAGCAGTTCTTC.

The chain carries TRBV7-2 and TRBJ1-2; TRBD1 matches 7 bases. CDR1 is SGHTA, CDR2 FQGNSA, per germline. With 3 bases clipped from V and 3 bases from J, the junction kept 7 bases outside the gene matches. The CDR3 is 15 amino acids. The CDR3: CASSFDRVRDYGYTF. DNA for the CDR3: TGTGCCAGCAGCTTCGACAGGGTCCGGGACTATGGCTACACCTTC. The full variable domain, its missing parts supplied by reference TRBV7-2 and TRBJ1-2, is GAGVSQSPSNKVTEKGKDVELRCDPISGHTALYWYRQSLGQGLEFLIYFQGNSAPDKSGLPSDRFSAERTGGSVSTLTIQRTQQEDSAVYLCASSFDRVRDYGYTFGSGTRLTVV.

The J gene is TRBJ1-2, the V gene TRBV5-1, with 7 nucleotides matching TRBD1. The J segment lost 0 bases and the V segment lost 3 bases, leaving 5 bases of the junction unmatched. The CDR3 contains 15 residues. Germline values: CDR1 SGHRS, CDR2 YFSETQ. The CDR3 sequence is CASSSGTATNYGYTF. CDR3 nucleotide sequence: TGCGCCAGCAGCTCCGGGACAGCTACTAACTATGGCTACACCTTC.

The chain links TRBV5-1 to TRBJ2-7; D is perhaps TRBD1 (5 bases). This CDR3 comprises 15 residues. Germline V lookup: CDR1 SGHRS, CDR2 YFSETQ. The V end lost 2 bases, the J end lost 5 bases, and 17 bases lay between the germline ends. In DNA form, the CDR3 reads TGCGCCAGCAGCTTCTGGGGCCTCCCTTCGGACGAGCAGTACTTC. This translates into CASSFWGLPSDEQYF.

This sequence joins TRBV14 and TRBJ2-1; tentatively, D is TRBD1 (6 bases). Germline values: CDR1 SGHDN, CDR2 FVKESK. Trimming left V 5 bases short and J 8 bases short, with 7 bases between. The length of the CDR3 is 11 residues. This CDR3 reads CASSWGHEQFF. CDR3 coding DNA: TGTGCCAGCAGCTGGGGGCATGAGCAGTTCTTC.

This clone appeared once. V is TRBV10-1 and J is TRBJ2-7, with D maybe TRBD1 (6 bases). Germline V gene data show CDR1 as WNHNN and CDR2 as SYGVQD (reference sequence). This CDR3 spans 13 amino acids. V was trimmed by 4 bases and J by 0 bases, leaving 7 bases between them. The CDR3 DNA sequence: TGCGCCAGCAGTGCAGGGGTCTCCTACGAGCAGTACTTC. The encoded protein is CASSAGVSYEQYF.